The next 10 T cell receptor beta chains were all read from a single sample in a study of blood T cells in healthy people across ages. A second about 6 to 12 cycle PCR used barcoded and J-beta primers. Via MiXCR, TCRdb re-called the 5' RACE reads, giving one row per CDR3 protein. Seen here are about 1.4 million distinct CDR3 sequences, roughly 60% observed once, and the top ten hold approximately 7%. Sequenced sample: blood. These receptors were obtained from a man in his late teens or twenties in good health.

This chain links TRBV20-1 with TRBJ2-2; 11 bases map to TRBD2. The CDR3 contains 18 residues. The germline V gene encodes CDR1 DFQATT and CDR2 SNEGSKA (reference sequence). V shed 0 bases, J shed 3 bases, and the junction held 9 bases outside the gene matches. The CDR3 loop reads CSARDLYGTSGHTGELFF. The CDR3 DNA reads as TGCAGTGCTAGAGATCTGTACGGGACTAGCGGCCACACCGGGGAGCTGTTTTTT.

This chain connects TRBV21-1 to TRBJ2-3; the table assigns TRBD1, which was not confirmed against the DNA. TRBV21-1 is a recognized pseudogene. The CDR3 covers 14 residues. CDR3 amino acids: CASRPGQKTDTQYF. For the CDR3, the DNA is TGTGCCAGCAGGCCCGGACAGAAAACAGATACGCAGTATTTT.

This chain links TRBV12-3 or TRBV12-4 with TRBJ2-3; D is perhaps TRBD1 (5 bases). Trimming removed 7 bases from V and 0 bases from J, with 14 bases in between. This CDR3 has 15 residues. The CDR3 sequence: CASTGWAWSTDTQYF. The CDR3 DNA is TGTGCCAGCACAGGGTGGGCCTGGAGCACAGATACGCAGTATTTT.

The V gene is TRBV5-1, the J gene TRBJ2-3; 7 bases fit TRBD2. The CDR3 runs 16 residues. Germline V gene sequence: CDR1 SGHRS, CDR2 YFSETQ. J was trimmed by 0 bases and V by 3 bases; bases with no gene match: 7. CDR3 DNA sequence: TGCGCCAGCAGCTCCCCGAAGCGGGGAAGCACAGATACGCAGTATTTT. Encoded protein: CASSSPKRGSTDTQYF.

This clonotype was observed a handful of times. The V call is TRBV5-1, the J call TRBJ2-5; D not certain. The V end was cut by 3 bases, the J end by 7 bases, with 16 bases between. This CDR3 has 14 residues. CDR1 is SGHRS and CDR2 is YFSETQ in the germline V gene. The CDR3 DNA is TGCGCCAGCAGCTCCGAAGACGAAGTCGGGACCCAGTACTTC. This codes for CASSSEDEVGTQYF.

The V call is TRBV29-1, the J call TRBJ2-6, with D uncertain. Trimming left V 6 bases short and J 0 bases short, with 15 bases between. The CDR3 runs 16 residues. Germline assignment: CDR1 SQVTM and CDR2 ANQGSEA. CDR3 loop: CSVADARPSGANVLTF. For the CDR3, the DNA is TGCAGCGTCGCCGATGCCAGGCCCTCTGGGGCCAACGTCCTGACTTTC.

J is TRBJ2-5 and V is TRBV29-1; a possible D gene is TRBD1 (6 bases). Judging by the DNA end, TRBJ2-7 fits better; the J call may be wrong. This CDR3 has 15 amino acids. CDR1 SQVTM and CDR2 ANQGSEA come from the germline V gene. CDR3 coding DNA: TGCAGCGTTGGGATGAGACAGGCCCTCAGGGGCGAGCAGTACTTC. As protein: CSVGMRQALRGEQYF.

This clonotype was counted a few times. V is TRBV5-6 and J is TRBJ2-5, with D hard to call. CDR1 is SGHDT, CDR2 YYEEEE, per germline. The CDR3 totals 15 residues. V dropped 2 bases and J dropped 2 bases, with 13 bases sitting between them. The CDR3 spells CASSFWFTAQETQYF. CDR3 coding DNA: TGTGCCAGCAGCTTTTGGTTTACGGCACAAGAGACCCAGTACTTC.

This rearrangement joins TRBV7-6 to TRBJ1-2, with unresolved D. Germline CDR1 reads SGHVS; CDR2 reads FNYEAQ. Trimming took 5 bases from V and 4 from J, leaving 14 bases between them. The CDR3 consists of 14 residues. CDR3 nucleotides: TGTGCCAGCAGCGTTAGGGTTCAAATCTATGGCTACACCTTC. It is translated as CASSVRVQIYGYTF.

The V gene is TRBV4-2, the J gene TRBJ2-5; TRBD2 agrees at 12 bases. The CDR3 is made up of 16 amino acids. V dropped 7 bases and J dropped 1; count of bases not matched to a gene: 7. The germline gives CDR1 LGHNA, CDR2 YNFKEQ. In DNA form, the CDR3 reads TGTGCCAGCACCCTTGGACTAGCGGGAACCCAAGAGACCCAGTACTTC. Protein product: CASTLGLAGTQETQYF.